This entry concerns a single TCR beta chain. This receptor's antigen is unknown. The record has no base qualities; no much larger clone is one base away. TCRbeta CDR3 regions were amplified from genomic DNA using the immunoSEQ Assay, a bias-controlled multiplex PCR. Per the authors' processing: Nucleated cell counts per sample were estimated from amplification of reference gene primers within the assay. Sequence reads were collapsed and filtered to measure the absolute abundance of every unique TCRbeta CDR3 rearrangement. For each sample, productive Simpson clonality was calculated by taking the square root of Simpson's diversity index across productive rearrangements. Imported from immuneACCESS, the table was reduced by TCRdb to in-frame sequences with V and J called. These copies leave out some clones; in studies compared against another copy, an unresolved V gene accounts for under half, and the cause of the remainder is not known. That table gives V, J and clone size, and the DNA gave D and trimming. The sample has about 380,000 clones on record, approximately 90% of them singletons. Of the sample, about 1.1% falls within the top ten clones.

Participants in the prospective study were enrolled through a virtual design, were aged 18 to 89 years, and lived in roughly 26 United States geographic areas. To assign participants to cohorts, the prospective study relied on clinical history that participants themselves reported in a screening survey and a study questionnaire. For ImmuneRACE Cohort 3, a participant was defined as recovered based on two consecutive negative NP/OP PCR tests, clearance by a healthcare professional, or resolution of symptoms. In the prospective study, whole blood, serum and a nasopharyngeal or oropharyngeal swab were collected from each participant by mobile phlebotomists. Additional blood draws and questionnaires over a 2-month period could optionally be provided by prospective study participants. Prospective study blood samples were shipped either frozen or at room temperature before DNA extraction. Based on the germline V gene, the CDR1 and CDR2 sequences are MNHEY and SVGAGI. The CDR3 holds 14 amino acids from the cysteine to the phenylalanine. Only CDR3 DNA remains: 42 bases, in frame from the first base. V loses 4 bases of germline sequence and J loses 1 base, and the interval between the two ends is 10 bases.

This entry comes from a study of blood T cell repertoires in COVID-19 (dated by TCRdb to 2020 to 2021). With regard to the full study: Samples from collaborators originated in the United States, Italy and Spain and spanned both the acute and convalescent phases of COVID-19. Where available, HLA class I and class II types were taken from metadata supplied by the sample provider and were not determined by assay-based typing. Sample metadata almost always included a de-identified subject ID, COVID-19 status, age in years and sex. The samples were drawn from the first 160 participants of the ongoing ImmuneRACE study and from more than 1,000 subjects provided by 6 global collaborators. The dataset comprised deeply sampled blood TCRbeta repertoires from subjects exposed to, actively infected with, or recovered from COVID-19. The material from the prospective study consisted of cDNA or gDNA derived from T cells, B-cell-depleted T cells, or PBMCs. The repertoires were made available in a free public database intended to serve as a resource for research on the immune response to SARS-CoV-2.

Points the paper makes about the study in general: The amount of clinical and demographic metadata varied by source and participant and was provided uncurated.

This sequence was found in a woman younger than 35 who had recovered from COVID-19. Recombination joined TRBV6-5 with TRBJ1-1, with TRBD1 as a weak D call on 6 bases. The sample consisted of PBMCs or T cells enriched from blood (not recorded which). The DNA sequence is TGTGCCAGCAGTTCCCAACAGGGGAACACTGAAGCTTTCTTT. Translated, this is CASSSQQGNTEAFF.